The table lists the clone carrying this T cell receptor beta chain with a few counts. Its antigen is as yet unknown. Each donor supplied approximately 10 milliliters of peripheral blood. The amount of total RNA extracted per sample was at least 5 micrograms. The sample originates from a study of blood T cells in healthy people across ages. Study background: In model experiments, template switching was able to capture about one barcoded beta molecule for every two T cells that were present.

Study-level results: The recorded TCR beta diversity per million T cells decreased in a roughly linear manner with age.

A second PCR, run for about 7 to 11 cycles, used a sample-barcoded 5' primer plus a J-beta primer mix. TCRdb fed the 5' RACE reads into MiXCR, producing one record per CDR3 protein. The sample has about 1,800,000 distinct CDR3 sequences; roughly 28% are singletons. Specimen: blood. The clonotype was recovered from a woman in her twenties or thirties in good health.

CDR3 DNA: TGTGCCAGCAGCTTAGATAGCCAGGGAGGTGAGCAGTTCTTC. This gives the protein CASSLDSQGGEQFF. The chain recombines TRBV11-2 with TRBJ2-1; perhaps TRBD2 as D (6 bases). Trimming removed 0 bases at V and 9 bases at J, with 12 bases between. CDR1 SGHAT and CDR2 FQNNGV come from the germline V gene. The CDR3 has 14 amino acids.